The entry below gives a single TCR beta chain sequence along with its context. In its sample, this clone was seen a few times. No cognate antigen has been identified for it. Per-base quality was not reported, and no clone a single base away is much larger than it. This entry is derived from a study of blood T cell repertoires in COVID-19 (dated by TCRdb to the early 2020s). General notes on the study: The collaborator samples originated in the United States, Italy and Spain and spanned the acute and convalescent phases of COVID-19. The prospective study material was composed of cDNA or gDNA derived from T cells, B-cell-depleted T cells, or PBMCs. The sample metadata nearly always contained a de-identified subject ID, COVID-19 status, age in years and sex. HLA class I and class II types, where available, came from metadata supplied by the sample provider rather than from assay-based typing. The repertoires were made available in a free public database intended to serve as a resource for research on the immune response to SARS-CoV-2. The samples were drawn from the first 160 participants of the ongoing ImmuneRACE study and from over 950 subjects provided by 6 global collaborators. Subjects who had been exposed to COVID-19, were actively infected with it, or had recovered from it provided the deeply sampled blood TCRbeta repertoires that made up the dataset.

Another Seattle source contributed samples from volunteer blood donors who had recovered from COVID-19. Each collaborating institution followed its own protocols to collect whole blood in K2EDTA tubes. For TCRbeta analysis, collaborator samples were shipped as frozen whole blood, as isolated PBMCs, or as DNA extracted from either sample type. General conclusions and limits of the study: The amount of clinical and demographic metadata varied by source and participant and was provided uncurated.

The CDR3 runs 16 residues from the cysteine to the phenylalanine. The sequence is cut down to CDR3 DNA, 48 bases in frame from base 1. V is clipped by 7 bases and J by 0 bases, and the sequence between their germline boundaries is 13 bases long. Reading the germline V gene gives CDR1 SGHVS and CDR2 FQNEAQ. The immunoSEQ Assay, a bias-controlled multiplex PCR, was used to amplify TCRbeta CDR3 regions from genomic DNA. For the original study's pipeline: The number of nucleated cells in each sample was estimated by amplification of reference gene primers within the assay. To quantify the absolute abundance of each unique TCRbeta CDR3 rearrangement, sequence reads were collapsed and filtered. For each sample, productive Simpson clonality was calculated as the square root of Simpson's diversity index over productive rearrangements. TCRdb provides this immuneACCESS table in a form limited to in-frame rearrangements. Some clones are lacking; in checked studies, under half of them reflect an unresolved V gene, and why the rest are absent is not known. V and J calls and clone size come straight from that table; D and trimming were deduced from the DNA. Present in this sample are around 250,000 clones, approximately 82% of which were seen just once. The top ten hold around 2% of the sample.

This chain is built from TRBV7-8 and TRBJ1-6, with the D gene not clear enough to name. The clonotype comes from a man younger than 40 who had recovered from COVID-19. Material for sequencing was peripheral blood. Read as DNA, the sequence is TGTGCCAGCACTCGGTGGCGGAGCTCCTATAATTCACCCCTCCACTTT. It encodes CASTRWRSSYNSPLHF.